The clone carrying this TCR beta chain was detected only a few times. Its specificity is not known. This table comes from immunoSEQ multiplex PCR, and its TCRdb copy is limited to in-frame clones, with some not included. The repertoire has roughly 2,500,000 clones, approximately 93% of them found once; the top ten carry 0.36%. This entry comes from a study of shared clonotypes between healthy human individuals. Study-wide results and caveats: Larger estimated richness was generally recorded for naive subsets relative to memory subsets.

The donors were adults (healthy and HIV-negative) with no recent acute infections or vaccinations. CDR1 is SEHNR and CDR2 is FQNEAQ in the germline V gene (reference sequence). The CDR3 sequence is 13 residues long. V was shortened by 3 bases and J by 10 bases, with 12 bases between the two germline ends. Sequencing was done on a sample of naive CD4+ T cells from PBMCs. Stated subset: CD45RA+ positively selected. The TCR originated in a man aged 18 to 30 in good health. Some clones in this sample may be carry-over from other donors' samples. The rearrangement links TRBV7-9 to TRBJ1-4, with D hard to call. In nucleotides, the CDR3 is TGTGCCAGCAGCTTCCAAACCGGGATAAAACTGTTTTTT. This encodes CASSFQTGIKLFF.